The rows below give T cell receptor beta chains drawn from one sample of a study of response to subunit inactivated influenza vaccine. TCRdb recomputed calls from the RT-PCR reads with MiXCR, one row per CDR3 protein. The top ten hold 10% to 13% of the sample, which has roughly 790,000 distinct CDR3 sequences, 21% seen once. The sequencing used PBMCs from blood, collected 4 to 6 days after vaccination. These receptors originate from a man aged 50 to 59 who received an inactivated influenza vaccine. The CDR3 runs from the conserved cysteine through the conserved F or W. D genes are given only for firm matches. The listing skips clone size in some rows; elsewhere it reads once, few, many or a size class.

j_call | d_call | cdr3_length | v_call | clone_size | cdr3_nt | cdr3_aa
TRBJ1-1 | TRBD1 | 15 | TRBV15 | - | TGTGCCACCAGCAGGTCCGACAGGGGGAACACTGAAGCTTTCTTT | CATSRSDRGNTEAFF
TRBJ2-5 | - | 17 | TRBV5-1 | - | TGCGCCAGCAGCTTGTCTCTTTCGGCTAGCCGATCGGAGACCCAGTACTTC | CASSLSLSASRSETQYF
TRBJ2-7 | TRBD2 | 15 | TRBV20-1 | - | TGCAGTGCTCGCCGGACTAGCGGGAGAACCTACGAGCAGTACTTC | CSARRTSGRTYEQYF
TRBJ2-3 | - | 14 | TRBV6-1 | few | TGTGCCAGCACCCCTAGCGTGGGCACAGATACGCAGTATTTT | CASTPSVGTDTQYF
TRBJ2-1 | - | 14 | TRBV29-1 | - | TGCAGCGTTTCGACCGGGACGACCTACAATGAGCAGTTCTTC | CSVSTGTTYNEQFF
TRBJ2-6 | - | 14 | TRBV20-1 | few | TGCAGTGCTAGTTCCGGCTCTGGGGCCAACGTCCTGACTTTC | CSASSGSGANVLTF
TRBJ2-3 | - | 11 | TRBV20-1 | few | TGCAGTGGACAGGCCACAGATACGCAGTATTTT | CSGQATDTQYF
TRBJ1-4 | - | 13 | TRBV5-6 | many | TGTGCCAGCAGCCCCCAATGGAGTGAAAAACTGTTTTTT | CASSPQWSEKLFF
TRBJ2-5 | - | 15 | TRBV7-6 | - | TGTGCCAGCAGCCTAGACCGAGGGGCTAGGGAGACCCAGTACTTC | CASSLDRGARETQYF
TRBJ1-2 | - | 12 | TRBV20-1 | - | TGCAGTGCTAGAACAGGGTCCTTCGGCTACACCTTC | CSARTGSFGYTF
TRBJ2-1 | TRBD2 | 15 | TRBV6-4 | many | TGTGCCAGCAGTCCAACTAGCGGGAGTGGCTATGAGCAGTTCTTC | CASSPTSGSGYEQFF
TRBJ1-1 | TRBD1 | 12 | TRBV24-1 | - | TGTGCCACCCAAACACAGACAGGGCAGGCTTTCTTT | CATQTQTGQAFF
TRBJ1-4 | - | 14 | TRBV30 | - | TGTGCCTGGAGTGTATGGCATGCTAATGAAAAACTGTTTTTT | CAWSVWHANEKLFF
TRBJ2-5 | TRBD1 | 16 | TRBV12-3/TRBV12-4 | - | TGTGCCAGCAGTCCCCGGACAGGCTCCCCGGCAGAGACCCAGTACTTC | CASSPRTGSPAETQYF
TRBJ2-2 | - | 16 | TRBV4-2 | - | TGTGCCAGCAGCCAATGGGCTAGCACAAACACCGGGGAGCTGTTTTTT | CASSQWASTNTGELFF
TRBJ2-5 | - | 14 | TRBV7-7 | - | TGTGCTAGCAGCCATATCAGGGGCGGAGAGACCCAGTACTTC | CASSHIRGGETQYF
TRBJ2-3 | TRBD2 | 16 | TRBV7-6 | - | TGTGCCAGCAGCTTAGACCCTAGCGGGAGCACAGATACGCAGTATTTT | CASSLDPSGSTDTQYF
TRBJ1-4 | - | 17 | TRBV4-3 | - | TGCGCCAGCAGCCAAGATGAAGGGACCGCAACTAATGAAAAACTGTTTTTT | CASSQDEGTATNEKLFF
TRBJ2-1 | TRBD2 | 14 | TRBV20-1 | - | TGCAGTGCTAGTCCTAGCGGGAGAGGGATTGAGCAGTTCTTC | CSASPSGRGIEQFF
TRBJ1-1 | - | 11 | TRBV5-6 | - | TGTGCCAGCAGCTACCACACTGAAGCTTTCTTT | CASSYHTEAFF
TRBJ2-2 | TRBD2 | 16 | TRBV9 | - | TGTGCCAGCAGCGTAGAACTAGCGGGAGTCCCCGGGGAGCTGTTTTTT | CASSVELAGVPGELFF
TRBJ2-7 | TRBD1 | 14 | TRBV7-2 | - | TGTGCCAGCAGCTTAGATCAGGGGGCATACGAGCAGTACTTC | CASSLDQGAYEQYF
TRBJ1-1 | - | 14 | TRBV4-1 | - | TGCGCCAGCAGCCCCACAGTCTCTTTACAGAGGGCTTTCTTT | CASSPTVSLQRAFF
TRBJ2-7 | - | 12 | TRBV20-1 | - | TGCAGTGCGTTGATGCTTGGGGTAGCGCAGTACTTC | CSALMLGVAQYF
TRBJ2-2 | - | 16 | TRBV20-1 | - | TGCAGTGCTAGAGTTCGCGGCAGCAAGAACACCGGGGAGCTGTTTTTT | CSARVRGSKNTGELFF
TRBJ2-3 | - | 15 | TRBV5-1 | - | TGCGCCAGCAGCCCACGTTGGGGGGGCGCAGATACGCAGTATTTT | CASSPRWGGADTQYF
TRBJ2-1 | - | 13 | TRBV7-9 | few | TGTGCCAGCAGCTTAGACATTAACAATGAGCAGTTCTTC | CASSLDINNEQFF
TRBJ2-7 | TRBD2 | 14 | TRBV20-1 | - | TGCAGTGGACCGACTAGCGGGAGCCCTTACGAGCAGTACTTC | CSGPTSGSPYEQYF
TRBJ1-1 | - | 13 | TRBV12-3/TRBV12-4 | - | TGTGCCAGCAGGGGACACGCGAACACTGAAGCTTTCTTT | CASRGHANTEAFF
TRBJ1-1 | - | 14 | TRBV6-2/TRBV6-3 | many | TGTGCCAGCAAACCCGGGACAACGAACACTGAAGCTTTCTTT | CASKPGTTNTEAFF
TRBJ2-3 | - | 14 | TRBV7-2 | many | TGTGCCAGCAGCTTAATTATCGGCACAGATACGCAGTATTTT | CASSLIIGTDTQYF
TRBJ2-1 | TRBD2 | 15 | TRBV9 | - | TGTGCCAGCAGCGCCGGGACTAGCGGGAGACATGAGCAGTTCTTC | CASSAGTSGRHEQFF
TRBJ1-1 | - | 13 | TRBV6-1 | - | TGTGCCAGCGGGGATCGAATGGACACTGAAGCTTTCTTT | CASGDRMDTEAFF
TRBJ2-5 | - | 12 | TRBV24-1 | few | TGTGCCACCGGGGCGGACCAAGAGACCCAGTACTTC | CATGADQETQYF
TRBJ2-7 | TRBD1 | 18 | TRBV9 | few | TGTGCCAGCAGCGTAGATGCCCTGGGTGAGAGGGGGCACTACGAGCAGTACTTC | CASSVDALGERGHYEQYF
TRBJ2-7 | - | 18 | TRBV5-2 | - | TGTGCCATGGGCCCCCTGGGTAGCGGGGGATCGCTCCCCTACGAGCAGTACTTC | CAMGPLGSGGSLPYEQYF
TRBJ1-1 | - | 16 | TRBV4-3 | few | TGCGCCAGCAGCCAAGATAGAAGACAGCTAGGGACTGAAGCTTTCTTT | CASSQDRRQLGTEAFF
TRBJ2-1 | - | 15 | TRBV5-1 | - | TGCGCCAGCAGCTTAGATAGACGGATGGGCAATGAGCAGTTCTTC | CASSLDRRMGNEQFF
TRBJ2-1 | TRBD1 | 15 | TRBV11-2 | - | TGTGCCAGCAGCCCAACAGGGGGCGACTACAATGAGCAGTTCTTC | CASSPTGGDYNEQFF
TRBJ1-1 | - | 12 | TRBV20-1 | - | TGCAGTGCTAGCGGGGGTATGACTGAAGCTTTCTTT | CSASGGMTEAFF
TRBJ1-2 | - | 14 | TRBV5-1 | - | TGCGCCAGCAGCTTGGGTCGGGGTTACTATGGCTACACCTTC | CASSLGRGYYGYTF
TRBJ2-3 | - | 14 | TRBV20-1 | few | TGCAGTGCTCCAGAGAGCTGGGGAGCAGATACGCAGTATTTT | CSAPESWGADTQYF
TRBJ2-1 | - | 16 | TRBV12-3/TRBV12-4 | - | TGTGCCAGCAGTAAGAATAGGGGGAGCTCCTACAATGAGCAGTTCTTC | CASSKNRGSSYNEQFF
TRBJ2-7 | - | 13 | TRBV7-9 | - | TGTGCCACCTCAAAGGGGGGGCACTACGAGCAGTACTTC | CATSKGGHYEQYF
TRBJ2-1 | TRBD2 | 19 | TRBV11-1 | - | TGTGCCAGCAGCTTAGGGCCGCGGCCTAGCGGGAGCTCCTACAATGAGCAGTTCTTC | CASSLGPRPSGSSYNEQFF
TRBJ2-2 | - | 14 | TRBV18 | few | TGTGCCAGCTCACCAGGGGCGCACACCGGGGAGCTGTTTTTT | CASSPGAHTGELFF
TRBJ2-2 | TRBD1 | 15 | TRBV12-3/TRBV12-4 | - | TGTGCCAGCAGTTTAGGGGACAGGGTGGCCGGGGAGCTGTTTTTT | CASSLGDRVAGELFF
TRBJ1-6 | TRBD1 | 16 | TRBV7-2 | few | TGTGCCAGCAGTCGACAGGGTAGCTCCTATAATTCACCCCTCCACTTT | CASSRQGSSYNSPLHF
TRBJ2-3 | - | 16 | TRBV6-1 | - | TGTGCCAGCACTCGCTACAGGTACAACTCCCCAGATACGCAGTATTTT | CASTRYRYNSPDTQYF
TRBJ2-3 | TRBD2 | 12 | TRBV10-3 | - | TGTGCCATCAGTAGCGGGAAAGATACGCAGTATTTT | CAISSGKDTQYF
TRBJ2-4 | - | 15 | TRBV5-5 | few | TGTGCCAGCAGCTTTCTTCCGGGAATGGGAGACATTCAGTACTTC | CASSFLPGMGDIQYF
TRBJ2-5 | TRBD2 | 18 | TRBV11-2 | - | TGTGCCAGCAGCTTAGTATATGCTAGCGGGAGGGCGGGAGAGACCCAGTACTTC | CASSLVYASGRAGETQYF
TRBJ2-1 | - | 12 | TRBV5-5 | - | TGTGCCAGCAGCTTTGGATTTGCCCAGCAGTTCTTC | CASSFGFAQQFF
TRBJ2-1 | TRBD2 | 16 | TRBV7-7 | - | TGTGCCAGCAGCCAAGCGGGAGGGCCCATGTTCAATGAGCAGTTCTTC | CASSQAGGPMFNEQFF
TRBJ2-2 | TRBD2 | 15 | TRBV6-2/TRBV6-3 | - | TGTGCCAGCAGAGCGGGGGCGCCGAACACCGGGGAGCTGTTTTTT | CASRAGAPNTGELFF